These 10 T cell receptor beta chains were sequenced from one sample in a study of breast tumors, draining lymph nodes, adjacent tissues. TCRdb re-called the multiplex PCR reads through MiXCR, storing one row per CDR3 protein. Here the sample spans 200,000 to 250,000 distinct CDR3 sequences, less than 35% being singletons. Breast cancer patients provided tissue from their axillary draining lymph nodes. Source material: axillary lymph node tissue. These receptor sequences come from a female donor with breast cancer. Some clones in this sample may be carry-over from other donors' samples.

The CDR3 nucleotides read TGTGCCAGCAGTTTAAATTCCGGACAGGGCACAGATACGCAGTATTTT. Protein product: CASSLNSGQGTDTQYF. This chain connects TRBV7-2 to TRBJ2-3, with 7 bases matching TRBD1. The CDR3 runs to 16 residues. Losses at the gene ends were 6 bases for V and 1 base for J; bases not matched to a gene: 10. The germline gives CDR1 SGHTA, CDR2 FQGNSA.

This clonotype was found many times. This chain links TRBV12-5 with TRBJ1-6, with 9 bases matching TRBD1. Germline V gene lookup returns CDR1 LGHNT and CDR2 FRNRAP. After removal of 6 bases from V and 7 bases from J, the junction contained 7 bases not matched to a gene. This CDR3 region has 15 residues. DNA for the CDR3: TGTGCTAGTGGCCCTGCGGGACAGGGCAATTCACCCCTCCACTTT. This sequence encodes CASGPAGQGNSPLHF.

Remarks on this clonotype: A read error may be the cause here, since a much bigger clone is one base away. The chain couples TRBV11-2 to TRBJ2-5, with D maybe TRBD1 (6 bases). Deletions cut 1 base from V and 1 base from J, with 16 bases between. The CDR3 has 17 amino acids. Germline V CDR1 and CDR2: SGHAT, FQNNGV. CDR3 sequence (DNA): TGTGCCAGCAGCTTAGGGACGCCCGCGACAGGCCAAGAGACCCAGTACTTC. The encoded protein is CASSLGTPATGQETQYF.

This clonotype was observed a handful of times. A much bigger clone sits one base away, suggesting this may be a read error. This chain connects TRBV20-1 to TRBJ2-1; D gene unclear. V lost 3 bases and J lost 6, with 12 bases in between. The CDR3 length is 13 residues. Germline V gene lookup returns CDR1 DFQATT and CDR2 SNEGSKA (reference sequence). The DNA for the CDR3 is TGCAGTGCTAGGGGCCCCTCCGTCAATGAGCAGTTCTTC. Protein sequence: CSARGPSVNEQFF.

This clonotype was recorded at least ten times. This chain connects TRBV7-3 to TRBJ2-2, with D perhaps TRBD2 (5 bases). Germline V CDR1 and CDR2: SGHTA, FQGTGA. The CDR3 contains 14 residues. Trimming stripped 11 bases from V and 4 bases from J, with 17 bases between. The CDR3 region is CARDPEGFTGELFF. DNA of the CDR3: TGTGCCCGTGATCCCGAGGGATTCACCGGGGAGCTGTTTTTT.

This clonotype was detected ten times or more. The chain joins TRBV10-2 to TRBJ1-2; weak D call: TRBD1 (6 bases). Per the germline V gene, CDR1 is WSHSY and CDR2 is SAAADI. The CDR3 sequence is 15 residues long. The germline V and J ends were trimmed by 0 bases and 8 bases, with 16 bases remaining between them. In DNA form, the CDR3 reads TGCGCCAGCAGTGAGTCAAAGGGAGGGGGATCGGGCTACACCTTC. This gives the protein CASSESKGGGSGYTF.

This clonotype was seen repeatedly, ten times or more. V gene TRBV9 combines with J gene TRBJ2-3; D is possibly TRBD1 or TRBD2 (5 bases each). CDR1 is SGDLS, CDR2 YYNGEE, per germline. This CDR3 has 16 residues. V lost 4 bases, J lost 0 bases, and 15 bases lay in between. CDR3 DNA sequence: TGTGCCAGCAGCTCCTCGGATGGGGGAAGCACAGATACGCAGTATTTT. Translation gives CASSSSDGGSTDTQYF.

This clonotype was found a few times. This may stem from a read error, because a much larger clone lies one nucleotide away. J is TRBJ2-2 and V is TRBV5-1, with TRBD2 matching 7 bases. This CDR3 spans 13 amino acids. The germline V gene has CDR1 SGHRS and CDR2 YFSETQ. The CDR3 region is CASSPTGGGDLFF. The CDR3 DNA is TGCGCCAGCAGCCCCACGGGAGGCGGGGACCTGTTTTTT.

Regarding this clonotype: This sequence may be a read error, since a much larger clone differs from it by one base. This rearrangement joins TRBV20-1 to TRBJ2-2, with TRBD2 matching 9 bases. The junction had 11 bases not matched to a gene; V was cut back by 3 bases and J by 6 bases. Germline V gives CDR1 DFQATT, CDR2 SNEGSKA (reference sequence). The CDR3 has 16 residues. The CDR3 is CSARVTGGRVPGELFF. Written as DNA, the CDR3 is TGCAGTGCTAGGGTGACTGGCGGGAGGGTACCCGGGGAGCTGTTTTTT.

The genes are TRBV5-8 and TRBJ2-2; tentative D call: TRBD2 (6 bases). The CDR3 contains 15 residues. Per germline, CDR1 SGHTS and CDR2 YDEGEE. V was clipped by 4 bases and J by 6 bases, with 16 bases between them. CDR3 in amino acids: CASSPEGRVAGELFF. Written as DNA, the CDR3 is TGTGCCAGCAGCCCGGAGGGGAGAGTGGCCGGGGAGCTGTTTTTT.